This entry lists 20 T cell receptor beta chains sequenced from one sample in a study of CD8 T cells in ankylosing spondylitis. TCRdb reanalysed the 5' RACE reads using MiXCR and keeps one entry per CDR3 protein. The sample lists 200,000 to 300,000 distinct CDR3 sequences, roughly 8.6% occurring once. The sample taken for sequencing was blood, either unsorted or a sorted T cell fraction (not recorded which). The receptors shown here come from a male donor with ankylosing spondylitis or in good health (not recorded which).

There are many counts of this clonotype. The rearrangement links TRBV20-1 to TRBJ2-7; D gene ambiguous. The CDR3 spans 13 residues. With 5 bases removed from V and 0 bases from J, the gap between germline ends came to 11 bases. Per germline, CDR1 DFQATT and CDR2 SNEGSKA (reference sequence). CDR3 sequence reads: CSAVRVNSYEQYF. DNA of the CDR3: TGCAGTGCTGTCCGGGTCAACTCCTACGAGCAGTACTTC.

Comments on this clonotype: A much larger clone sits a single nucleotide away, making a read error possible. This chain uses TRBV11-2 with TRBJ2-3; 10 nucleotides line up with TRBD2. There are 18 residues in the CDR3. Looked up from germline, CDR1 is SGHAT and CDR2 is FQNNGV. In DNA form, the CDR3 reads TGTGCCAGCAGCCCTACCGGGCTAGCGGGAGTCGGGGAAGATAAGCAGTATTTT. It translates to CASSPTGLAGVGEDKQYF.

This clonotype was recorded many times. V is TRBV12-3 or TRBV12-4 and J is TRBJ2-3; D remains unclear. The CDR3 is made up of 11 amino acids. The V end was cut by 4 bases, the J end by 4 bases, with 3 bases between. CDR3 sequence: CASSSADTQYF. The DNA for the CDR3 is TGTGCCAGCAGTTCCGCAGATACGCAGTATTTT.

A few counts support this clonotype. The chain is built from TRBV5-1 and TRBJ2-7, with D tentatively TRBD1 or TRBD2 (5 bases each). The V gene lost 4 bases and the J gene lost 3 bases, with 17 bases spanning the gap. Germline V gives CDR1 SGHRS, CDR2 YFSETQ. This CDR3 spans 15 amino acids. The CDR3 reads CASSADPGRFYEQYF. The DNA for the CDR3 is TGCGCCAGCAGCGCCGACCCGGGACGCTTCTACGAGCAGTACTTC.

This clonotype occurred many times. This rearrangement joins TRBV5-1 to TRBJ2-1; a weak D match, TRBD1 (5 bases). V was cut by 4 bases and J by 5 bases, with 16 bases left in between. Germline V gives CDR1 SGHRS, CDR2 YFSETQ. This CDR3 contains 15 residues. The CDR3 reads CASSEQEKGDNEQFF. CDR3 DNA sequence: TGCGCCAGCAGCGAACAGGAAAAGGGTGACAATGAGCAGTTCTTC. Together with reference TRBV5-1 and TRBJ2-1, the CDR3 gives the full variable domain: KAGVTQTPRYLIKTRGQQVTLSCSPISGHRSVSWYQQTPGQGLQFLFEYFSETQRNKGNFPGRFSGRQFSNSRSEMNVSTLELGDSALYLCASSEQEKGDNEQFFGPGTRLTVL.

This clonotype has a count of ten or more. The J gene is TRBJ1-2, the V gene TRBV9; D possibly corresponds to TRBD1 (5 bases). V was shortened by 3 bases and J by 6 bases, with 9 bases between the two germline ends. This CDR3 is built from 12 residues. Germline CDR1 is SGDLS and CDR2 is YYNGEE. The DNA of the CDR3 is TGTGCCAGCAGCGCCCCCAGGGATGGCTACACCTTC. This sequence encodes CASSAPRDGYTF.

Points on this clonotype: One end of the junction fails to match germline, which may point to a read error. The chain has TRBV7-2 and TRBJ2-5; D may be TRBD2 (5 bases). This CDR3 comprises 12 residues. CDR1 and CDR2 (germline): SGHTA, FQGNSA. CDR3 loop: CASSLLAPHAHF. In DNA, the CDR3 is TGTGCCAGCAGCTTACTAGCTCCCCACGCGCACTTC.

This clonotype came up many times. This chain links TRBV20-1 with TRBJ2-3; 11 nucleotides line up with TRBD2. Germline CDR1 DFQATT, CDR2 SNEGSKA (reference sequence). V was pared by 6 bases and J by 5 bases, with 7 bases of the junction left unmatched. The CDR3 is 14 residues long. The DNA of the CDR3 is TGCAGTGCCTCCACTAGCGGGAGCGTAGATACGCAGTATTTT. Translated, it gives CSASTSGSVDTQYF.

The V and J genes are TRBV9 and TRBJ1-6; D gene unclear. Trimming cost V 0 bases and J 9 bases, with 10 bases left between them. CDR1 SGDLS and CDR2 YYNGEE come from the germline V gene. The CDR3 contains 14 residues. The CDR3 spells CASSVGTPRSPLHF. The CDR3 DNA reads TGTGCCAGCAGCGTAGGGACCCCGCGTTCACCCCTCCACTTT.

This clonotype has at least ten counts. This chain uses TRBV6-6 with TRBJ1-6, with no clear D. CDR3 size: 12 residues. From germline, CDR1 is MNHNY and CDR2 SVGAGI (reference sequence). V shed 6 bases and J shed 7 bases, with 7 bases lying between them. The DNA of the CDR3 is TGTGCCAGCAGGGGAGCCAATTCACCCCTCCACTTT. It codes for CASRGANSPLHF.

This clonotype has just a few counts. V usage is TRBV7-9 and J usage is TRBJ2-1; no clear D gene. The germline V gene has CDR1 SEHNR and CDR2 FQNEAQ (reference sequence). Trimming removed 5 bases at V and 4 bases at J, with 21 bases between. This CDR3 contains 17 residues. CDR3 in DNA: TGTGCCAGCAGCCACAGAGACTTGACACAACAATACAATGAGCAGTTCTTC. It specifies CASSHRDLTQQYNEQFF.

This clonotype appeared many times. This chain connects TRBV24-1 to TRBJ2-5; 12 nucleotides match TRBD2. The V segment lost 5 bases and the J segment 5 bases; nucleotides outside the gene matches: 2. The CDR3 extends over 14 amino acids. Germline V gives CDR1 KGHDR, CDR2 SFDVKD. The CDR3 DNA reads TGTGCCACCAGTGCTAGCGGGAGGGCGGAGACCCAGTACTTC. It codes for CATSASGRAETQYF.

There are many counts of this clonotype. The J gene is TRBJ2-2, the V gene TRBV7-6, with 8 bases that match TRBD2. With 1 base clipped from V and 4 bases from J, the junction kept 8 bases outside the gene matches. The CDR3 spans 17 residues. CDR1 is SGHVS and CDR2 is FNYEAQ in the germline V gene. The CDR3 coding sequence is TGTGCCAGCAGCTTAGAATCGGGGGGGCCGGGCACCGGGGAGCTGTTTTTT. Protein sequence: CASSLESGGPGTGELFF.

This clonotype was seen ten or more times. The DNA for the CDR3 is TGCGCCAGCAGCGCACTAGCGGGGGGCAACAATGAGCAGTTCTTC. Translated, it gives CASSALAGGNNEQFF. V usage is TRBV4-3 and J usage is TRBJ2-1; the match to TRBD2 covers 12 bases. J gave up 5 bases and V 5 bases, and 4 bases lay outside the gene matches. Germline V gene data show CDR1 as LGHNA and CDR2 as YSLEER. The CDR3 loop spans 15 amino acids.

This clonotype was found many times. V usage is TRBV4-3 and J usage is TRBJ2-5; 7 bases align to TRBD1. Trimming removed 3 bases from V and 5 bases from J; junction bases left unmatched: 9. CDR1 is LGHNA, CDR2 YSLEER, per germline. The CDR3 has 15 residues. CDR3 residues: CASSHRTGVEETQYF. The CDR3 DNA follows: TGCGCCAGCAGCCATAGAACAGGGGTAGAGGAGACCCAGTACTTC.

This clonotype was observed many times. The genes are TRBV7-2 and TRBJ2-7, with D perhaps TRBD1 or TRBD2 (5 bases each). The CDR3 length is 15 residues. V lost 5 bases to trimming and J lost 0 bases, with 14 bases between them. Germline V CDR1 and CDR2: SGHTA, FQGNSA. CDR3 sequence (DNA): TGTGCCAGCAGCCCTGGGGGTTGGAGCTCCTACGAGCAGTACTTC. It encodes CASSPGGWSSYEQYF.

There are many counts of this clonotype. V gene TRBV20-1 combines with J gene TRBJ1-1; D gene ambiguous. CDR1 is DFQATT, CDR2 SNEGSKA, per germline (reference sequence). V lost 6 bases and J lost 0, with 8 bases in between. The CDR3 has 12 amino acids. As DNA, the CDR3 is TGCAGTGCCCGCCGGGTGAACACTGAAGCTTTCTTT. Its translation: CSARRVNTEAFF.

This clonotype has at least ten counts. This chain uses TRBV9 with TRBJ2-1, with 8 bases that match TRBD1. V dropped 0 bases and J dropped 8; count of bases not matched to a gene: 10. The CDR3 has 16 amino acids. CDR1 and CDR2 (germline): SGDLS, YYNGEE. The CDR3 sequence is CASSVAGGNMIDEQFF. The CDR3, as DNA: TGTGCCAGCAGCGTAGCAGGGGGCAATATGATAGATGAGCAGTTCTTC.

There are many counts of this clonotype. The genes are TRBV4-1 and TRBJ2-1, with 10 bases lining up with TRBD2. The ends lost 5 bases at V and 4 bases at J; junction bases unmatched: 8. The CDR3 is 16 residues long. Germline V lookup: CDR1 MGHRA, CDR2 YSYEKL. The CDR3 coding sequence is TGCGCCAGCAGCGCCCGTAGAGCGGGAGGGTACAATGAGCAGTTCTTC. Translating it yields CASSARRAGGYNEQFF.

This clonotype was recorded many times. The rearrangement uses TRBV12-3 or TRBV12-4 and TRBJ2-1; TRBD1 matches at 8 bases. The CDR3 totals 14 residues. With V trimmed by 6 bases and J by 8 bases, 9 bases remained unmatched. CDR3: CASRPGQGAHEQFF. In nucleotides, the CDR3 is TGTGCCAGCAGACCAGGACAGGGAGCCCATGAGCAGTTCTTC.